These T cell receptor beta chains were read from a single sample in a study of shared clonotypes between healthy human individuals. TCRdb's copy holds only in-frame clones and misses some; the assay was immunoSEQ multiplex PCR. The table includes roughly 2,300,000 clones, approximately 90% detected once. The sequencing sample was made of naive CD4+ T cells from PBMCs. The receptors derive from a man aged 18 to 30 in good health. Some clones in this sample may be carry-over from other donors' samples. Each CDR3 is given with its conserved first and last residue. D genes are given only for firm matches. A clone size is listed for some rows: how often the clone was seen (once, few, many), or a class if it is expanded.

cdr3_aa cdr3_nt j_call clone_size d_call v_call
CATSRGPGLAGALSYEQYF TGTGCCACCAGCAGGGGCCCGGGACTAGCGGGAGCCCTATCCTACGAGCAGTACTTC TRBJ2-7 NA TRBD2 TRBV15
CASSQDRDTEAFF TGTGCCAGCAGCCAAGATAGGGACACTGAAGCTTTCTTT TRBJ1-1 NA NA TRBV14
CASSLAQGRDYGYTF TGCGCCAGCAGCTTGGCCCAGGGGCGGGACTATGGCTACACCTTC TRBJ1-2 NA NA TRBV5-1
CASSLSGGHNEQFF TGCGCCAGCAGCTTGTCGGGAGGCCATAATGAGCAGTTCTTC TRBJ2-1 NA TRBD2 TRBV5-1
CASSLREGSTGELFF TGCGCCAGCAGCTTGCGGGAGGGAAGCACCGGGGAGCTGTTTTTT TRBJ2-2 once TRBD2 TRBV5-1
CASSLEGIGNQPQHF TGCGCCAGCAGCTTGGAGGGGATAGGCAATCAGCCCCAGCATTTT TRBJ1-5 NA NA TRBV5-1
CASKAADTQYF TGCGCCAGCAAGGCTGCGGATACGCAGTATTTT TRBJ2-3 NA NA TRBV5-1
CASSELTGGEETQYF TGTGCCAGCAGTGAATTAACGGGGGGGGAAGAGACCCAGTACTTC TRBJ2-5 NA TRBD2 TRBV2
CASSLDRLNTEAFF TGTGCCAGCAGCTTAGACAGGTTGAACACTGAAGCTTTCTTT TRBJ1-1 few NA TRBV7-3
CASSIGGGGPYNEQFF TGTGCCAGTAGTATAGGGGGGGGAGGGCCCTACAATGAGCAGTTCTTC TRBJ2-1 NA TRBD2 TRBV19
CASSLGEAEQFF TGTGCCAGCAGCTTGGGAGAGGCTGAGCAGTTCTTC TRBJ2-1 NA NA TRBV5-6
CASSQGLAGGQSSTDTQYF TGTGCCAGCAGCCAAGGCCTAGCGGGAGGGCAGTCTAGCACAGATACGCAGTATTTT TRBJ2-3 NA TRBD2 TRBV4-2
CASSPLGSGYNEQFF TGTGCCAGCTCACCGCTTGGCAGTGGCTACAATGAGCAGTTCTTC TRBJ2-1 once NA TRBV18
CASSSPFTF TGTGCCAGCAGTTCCCCGTTCACCTTC TRBJ1-2 NA NA TRBV28
CASSQDTSGGPEQFF TGCGCCAGCAGCCAAGACACTAGCGGGGGTCCTGAGCAGTTCTTC TRBJ2-1 NA TRBD2 TRBV4-1
CASSLQGADQPQHF TGTGCCAGCTCATTACAGGGGGCAGATCAGCCCCAGCATTTT TRBJ1-5 NA TRBD1 TRBV18
CASSQDVPRPYNEQFF TGCGCCAGCAGCCAAGATGTACCCCGCCCCTACAATGAGCAGTTCTTC TRBJ2-1 NA NA TRBV4-1
CASRLRAGGYGYTF TGTGCCAGCAGGCTCAGGGCCGGAGGCTATGGCTACACCTTC TRBJ1-2 once NA TRBV28
CASSRGAYYEQYF TGTGCCAGCAGCCGAGGCGCTTACTACGAGCAGTACTTC TRBJ2-7 NA NA TRBV5-6
CASSFGVYGYEQYF TGTGCCAGCAGTTTTGGGGTGTACGGCTACGAGCAGTACTTC TRBJ2-7 once NA TRBV27
CASSIGNRVTEKLFF TGTGCCAGTAGTATAGGGAACCGGGTCACGGAAAAACTGTTTTTT TRBJ1-4 NA NA TRBV19
CASSSVRGTGYEQYF TGTGCCAGCAGTTCCGTAAGGGGGACAGGGTACGAGCAGTACTTC TRBJ2-7 NA TRBD1 TRBV28
CASSHRGTGEETQYF TGTGCCAGCAGCCATAGGGGGACAGGGGAAGAGACCCAGTACTTC TRBJ2-5 NA TRBD1 TRBV7-9
CASSQLNLIGETQYF TGCGCCAGCAGCCAATTAAACCTAATCGGGGAGACCCAGTACTTC TRBJ2-5 NA NA TRBV4-1
CASRVGGGTNEKLFF TGTGCCAGCAGAGTCGGAGGGGGAACTAATGAAAAACTGTTTTTT TRBJ1-4 NA NA TRBV6-1
CASSLGGQGSYEQYF TGCGCCAGCAGCTTGGGGGGTCAGGGCTCCTACGAGCAGTACTTC TRBJ2-7 NA NA TRBV5-1
CASSRLAGSSYNEQFF TGTGCCAGCAGTCGGCTAGCGGGGAGCTCCTACAATGAGCAGTTCTTC TRBJ2-1 NA TRBD2 TRBV2